This paragraph covers one TCR beta chain sequence. Its antigen is as yet unknown. From RNA transcripts, TCR beta CDR3 regions were amplified. The HTBI primer set drove a first-round RT-PCR of the TCR CDR3. TCRdb independently ran MiXCR on the multiplex PCR reads; one entry per CDR3 protein. Here the sample spans some 180,000 distinct CDR3 sequences, approximately 17% being singletons. Participants, patients aged 18 to 65, had newly diagnosed hyperthyroidism with a duration under 2 months. PBMCs stemmed from 10 ml fresh peripheral blood. The data are from a study of T cells in Graves' hyperthyroidism and ophthalmopathy. Overall study results and limits: Ophthalmopathy prediction by the model preceded onset by a median roughly 6 months.

The sample was blood. The TCR originated in a woman between 45 and 65 years old with Graves' hyperthyroidism.

In DNA form, the CDR3 reads TGTGCCAGCAGTTCCCTTTACAGGGGGGGAGAAGGCTACACCTTC. It encodes CASSSLYRGGEGYTF. The rearrangement uses TRBV6-1 and TRBJ1-2, with 8 bases matching TRBD1. The J segment lost 8 bases and the V segment lost 5 bases, leaving 13 bases of the junction unmatched. The length of the CDR3 is 15 residues. CDR1 and CDR2 from the germline V gene are MNHNS and SASEGT.